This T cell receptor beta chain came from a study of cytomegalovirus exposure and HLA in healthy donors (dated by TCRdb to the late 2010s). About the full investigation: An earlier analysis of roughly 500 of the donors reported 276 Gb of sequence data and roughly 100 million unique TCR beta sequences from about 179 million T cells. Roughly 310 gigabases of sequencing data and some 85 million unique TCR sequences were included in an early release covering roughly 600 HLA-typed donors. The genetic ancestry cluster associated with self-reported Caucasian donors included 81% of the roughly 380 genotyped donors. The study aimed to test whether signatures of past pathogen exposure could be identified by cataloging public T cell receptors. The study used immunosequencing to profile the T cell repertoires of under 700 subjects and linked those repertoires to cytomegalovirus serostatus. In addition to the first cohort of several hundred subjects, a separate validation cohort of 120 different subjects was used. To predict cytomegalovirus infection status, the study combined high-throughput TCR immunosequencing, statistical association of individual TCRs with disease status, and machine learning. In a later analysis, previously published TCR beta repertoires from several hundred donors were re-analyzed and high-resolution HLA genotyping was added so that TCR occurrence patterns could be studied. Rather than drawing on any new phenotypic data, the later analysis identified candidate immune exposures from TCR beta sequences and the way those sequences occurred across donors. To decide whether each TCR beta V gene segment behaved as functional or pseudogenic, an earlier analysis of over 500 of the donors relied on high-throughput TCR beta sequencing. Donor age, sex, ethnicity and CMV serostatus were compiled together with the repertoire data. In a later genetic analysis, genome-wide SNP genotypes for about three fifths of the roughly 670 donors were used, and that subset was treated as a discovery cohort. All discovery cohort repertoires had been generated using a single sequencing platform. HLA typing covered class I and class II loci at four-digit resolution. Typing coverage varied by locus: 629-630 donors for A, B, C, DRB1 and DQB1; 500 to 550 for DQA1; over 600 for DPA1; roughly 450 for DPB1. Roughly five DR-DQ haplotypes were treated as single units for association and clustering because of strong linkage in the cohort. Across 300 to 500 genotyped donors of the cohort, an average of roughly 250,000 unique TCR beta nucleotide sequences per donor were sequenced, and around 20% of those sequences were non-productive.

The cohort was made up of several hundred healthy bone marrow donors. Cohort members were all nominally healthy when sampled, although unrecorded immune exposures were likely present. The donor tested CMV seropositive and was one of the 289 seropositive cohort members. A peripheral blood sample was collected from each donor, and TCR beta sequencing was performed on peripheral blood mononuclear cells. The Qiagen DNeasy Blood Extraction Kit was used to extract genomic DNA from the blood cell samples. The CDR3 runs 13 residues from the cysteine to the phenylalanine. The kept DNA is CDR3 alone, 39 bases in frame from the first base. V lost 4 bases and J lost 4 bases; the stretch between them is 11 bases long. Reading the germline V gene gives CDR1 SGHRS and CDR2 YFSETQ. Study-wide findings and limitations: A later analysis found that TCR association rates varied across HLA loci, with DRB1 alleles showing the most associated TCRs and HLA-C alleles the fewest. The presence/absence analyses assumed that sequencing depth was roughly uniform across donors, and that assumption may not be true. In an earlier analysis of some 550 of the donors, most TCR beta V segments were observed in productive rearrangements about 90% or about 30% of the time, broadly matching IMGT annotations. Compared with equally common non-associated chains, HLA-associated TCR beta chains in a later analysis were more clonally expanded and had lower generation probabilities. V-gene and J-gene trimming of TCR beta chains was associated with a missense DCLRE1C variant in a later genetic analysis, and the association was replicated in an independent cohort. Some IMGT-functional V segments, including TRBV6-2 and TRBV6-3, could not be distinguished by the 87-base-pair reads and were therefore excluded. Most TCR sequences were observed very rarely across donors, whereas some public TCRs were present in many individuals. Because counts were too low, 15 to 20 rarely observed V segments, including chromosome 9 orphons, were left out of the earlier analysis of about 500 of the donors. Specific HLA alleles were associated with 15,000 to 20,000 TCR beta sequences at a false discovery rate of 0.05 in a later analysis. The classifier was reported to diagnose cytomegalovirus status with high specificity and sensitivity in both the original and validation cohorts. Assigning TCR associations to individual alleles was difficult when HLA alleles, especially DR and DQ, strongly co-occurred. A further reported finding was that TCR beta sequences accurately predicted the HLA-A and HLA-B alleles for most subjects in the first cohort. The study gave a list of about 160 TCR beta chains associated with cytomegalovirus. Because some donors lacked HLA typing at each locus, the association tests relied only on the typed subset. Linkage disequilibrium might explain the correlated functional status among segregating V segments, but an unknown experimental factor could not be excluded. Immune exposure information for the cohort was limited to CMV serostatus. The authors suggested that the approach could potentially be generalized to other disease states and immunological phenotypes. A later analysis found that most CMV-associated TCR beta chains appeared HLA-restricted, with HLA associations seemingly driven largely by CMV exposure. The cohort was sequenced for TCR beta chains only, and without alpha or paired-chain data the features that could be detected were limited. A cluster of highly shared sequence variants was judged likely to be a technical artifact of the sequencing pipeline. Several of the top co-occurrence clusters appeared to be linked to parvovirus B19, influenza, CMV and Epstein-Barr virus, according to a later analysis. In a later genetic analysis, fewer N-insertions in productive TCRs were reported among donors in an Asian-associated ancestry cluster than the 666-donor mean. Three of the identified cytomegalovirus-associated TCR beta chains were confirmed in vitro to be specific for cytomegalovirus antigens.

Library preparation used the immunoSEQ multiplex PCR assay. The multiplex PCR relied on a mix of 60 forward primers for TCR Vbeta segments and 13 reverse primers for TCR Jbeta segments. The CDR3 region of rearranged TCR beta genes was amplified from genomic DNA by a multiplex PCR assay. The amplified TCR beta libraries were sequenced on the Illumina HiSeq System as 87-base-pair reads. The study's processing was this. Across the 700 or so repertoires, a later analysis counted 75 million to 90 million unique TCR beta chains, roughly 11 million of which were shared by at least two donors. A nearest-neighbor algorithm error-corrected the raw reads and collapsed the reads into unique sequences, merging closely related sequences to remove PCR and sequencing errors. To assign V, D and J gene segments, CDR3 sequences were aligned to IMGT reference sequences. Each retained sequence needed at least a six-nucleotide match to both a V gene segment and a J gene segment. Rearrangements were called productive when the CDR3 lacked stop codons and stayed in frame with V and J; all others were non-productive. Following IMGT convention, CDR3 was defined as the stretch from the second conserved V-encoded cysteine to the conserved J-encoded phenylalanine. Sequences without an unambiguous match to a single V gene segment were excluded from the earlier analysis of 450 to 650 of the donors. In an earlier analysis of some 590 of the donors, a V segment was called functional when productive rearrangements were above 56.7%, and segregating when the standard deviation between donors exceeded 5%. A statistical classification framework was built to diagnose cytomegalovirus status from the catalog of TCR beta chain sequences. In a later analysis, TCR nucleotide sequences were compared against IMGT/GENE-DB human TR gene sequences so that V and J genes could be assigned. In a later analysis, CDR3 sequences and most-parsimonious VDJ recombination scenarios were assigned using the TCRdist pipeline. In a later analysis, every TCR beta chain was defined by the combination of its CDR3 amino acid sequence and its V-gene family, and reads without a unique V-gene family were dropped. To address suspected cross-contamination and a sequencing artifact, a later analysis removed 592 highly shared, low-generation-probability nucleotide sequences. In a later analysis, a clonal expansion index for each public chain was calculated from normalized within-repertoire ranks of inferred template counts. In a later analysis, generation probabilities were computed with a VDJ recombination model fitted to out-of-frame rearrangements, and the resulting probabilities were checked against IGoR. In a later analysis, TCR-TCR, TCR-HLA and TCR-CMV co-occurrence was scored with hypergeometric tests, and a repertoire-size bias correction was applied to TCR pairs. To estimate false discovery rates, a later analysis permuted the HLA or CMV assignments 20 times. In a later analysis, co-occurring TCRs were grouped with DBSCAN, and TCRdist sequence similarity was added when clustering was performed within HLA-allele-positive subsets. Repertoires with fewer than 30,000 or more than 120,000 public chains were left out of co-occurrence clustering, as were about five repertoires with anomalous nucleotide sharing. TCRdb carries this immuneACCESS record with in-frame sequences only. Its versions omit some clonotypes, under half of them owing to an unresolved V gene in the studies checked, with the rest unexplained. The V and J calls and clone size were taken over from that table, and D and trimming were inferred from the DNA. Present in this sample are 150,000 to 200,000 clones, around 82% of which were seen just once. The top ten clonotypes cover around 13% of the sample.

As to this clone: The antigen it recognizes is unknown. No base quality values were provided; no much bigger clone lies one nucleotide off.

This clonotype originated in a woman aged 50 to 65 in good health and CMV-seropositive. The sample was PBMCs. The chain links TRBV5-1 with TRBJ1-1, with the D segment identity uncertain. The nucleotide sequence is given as TGCGCCAGCAGCCTATCGGGTTTCACTGAAGCTTTCTTT. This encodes CASSLSGFTEAFF. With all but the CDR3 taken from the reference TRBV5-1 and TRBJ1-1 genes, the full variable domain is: KAGVTQTPRYLIKTRGQQVTLSCSPISGHRSVSWYQQTPGQGLQFLFEYFSETQRNKGNFPGRFSGRQFSNSRSEMNVSTLELGDSALYLCASSLSGFTEAFFGQGTRLTVV.